Shown below are 9 T cell receptor beta chains from a single sample sequenced in a study of tumor and adjacent non-tumor tissue in lung cancer. No cell sorting was done before RNA was extracted from the tissue. This non-tumor lung sample came from over 3 cm beyond the tumor edge. TCRbeta libraries were built with three rounds of nested PCR, modified from ARM-PCR. Each CDR3 protein is one row after TCRdb ran MiXCR on the multiplex PCR reads. The sample has fewer than 100,000 distinct CDR3 sequences, 76% seen once. Specimen: distant non-tumor lung tissue. All receptors come from a woman in her forties or fifties with non-small cell lung cancer.

As concerns this clonotype: Relative to the germline gene, one junction end is altered; a read error may explain this. The rearrangement uses TRBV11-2 and TRBJ2-2; the match to TRBD2 covers 8 bases. Germline CDR1 reads SGHAT; CDR2 reads FQNNGV. The CDR3 is made up of 16 amino acids. CDR3: CASSLGVVAGSGELFF. The CDR3 DNA sequence: TGTGCCAGCAGCTTAGGTGTGGTAGCGGGATCCGGGGAGTTGTTTTTT.

There are many counts of this clonotype. This chain links TRBV4-1 with TRBJ2-3; the D is unclear. V shed 4 bases and J shed 3 bases, with 8 bases lying between them. The germline V gene encodes CDR1 MGHRA and CDR2 YSYEKL. The CDR3 contains 13 residues. Written as DNA, the CDR3 is TGCGCCAGCAGCCGTCCTAGTACAGATACGCAGTATTTT. Translated, it gives CASSRPSTDTQYF.

This clonotype has a count of ten or more. The chain employs TRBV20-1 and TRBJ2-7; 12 bases map to TRBD2. The CDR3 runs 14 residues. Germline values: CDR1 DFQATT, CDR2 SNEGSKA (reference sequence). The V gene end was trimmed by 2 bases and the J gene end by 4 bases; junction bases not matched to a gene: 3. The CDR3 DNA follows: TGCAGTGCTAGACCCCTAGCGGGAGGGTACGAGCAGTACTTC. Encoded protein: CSARPLAGGYEQYF.

As to this clonotype: Just one base apart from a much larger clone, this may be a read error. The rearrangement links TRBV24-1 to TRBJ1-2; D is ambiguous. Germline CDR1 is KGHDR and CDR2 is SFDVKD. CDR3 size: 13 residues. This CDR3 is CATSGTAGYGHTF. As DNA, the CDR3 is TGTGCCACCAGTGGGACTGCAGGCTATGGCCACACCTTC.

On this clonotype: This is likely a read error, given that the CDR3 carries no conserved phenylalanine or tryptophan at its end. The chain combines TRBV12-5 with TRBJ2-1; TRBD1 matches 8 bases. CDR1 is LGHNT and CDR2 is FRNRAP in the germline V gene. This CDR3 comprises 15 residues. The CDR3 region is CANGLPGQGVHEQFI. CDR3 coding DNA: TGTGCTAATGGTTTGCCAGGACAGGGCGTCCATGAGCAGTTCATC.

V usage is TRBV7-8 and J usage is TRBJ2-7, with a weak D call TRBD1 (6 bases). The CDR3 is 15 amino acids. Trimming removed 7 bases at V and 7 bases at J, with 23 bases between. CDR1 and CDR2 from the germline V gene are SGHVS and FQNEAQ. The CDR3 reads CASTSWTEEEWEQYF. CDR3 sequence (DNA): TGTGCCAGCACCTCCTGGACAGAGGAAGAGTGGGAGCAGTACTTC. Based on the CDR3 plus reference TRBV7-8 and TRBJ2-7, the full variable domain is GAGVSQSPRYKVAKRGQDVALRCDPISGHVSLFWYQQALGQGPEFLTYFQNEAQLDKSGLPSDRFFAERPEGSVSTLKIQRTQQEDSAVYLCASTSWTEEEWEQYFGPGTRLTVT.

In regard to this clonotype: This likely comes from a read error, as the CDR3 has no conserved phenylalanine or tryptophan at its end. The V call is TRBV12-3 or TRBV12-4, the J call TRBJ2-2, with D perhaps TRBD1 (6 bases). The CDR3 contains 16 residues. The V gene lost 1 base and the J gene lost 3 bases, with 12 bases spanning the gap. The CDR3 loop reads CASSLGTETDTGELFS. CDR3 coding DNA: TGTGCCAGCAGTTTAGGGACAGAGACAGACACCGGGGAGCTGTTTTCT.

This clonotype was counted only a few times. A much larger clonotype is one base distant, so this may be a read error. The chain employs TRBV12-3 or TRBV12-4 and TRBJ2-6; maybe TRBD1 (5 bases). CDR3 length: 13 residues. CDR3: CASKNSGANALTF. The CDR3 DNA follows: TGTGCCAGCAAAAACTCTGGGGCCAACGCCCTGACTTTC.

Concerning this clonotype itself: The junction and the germline gene differ at one end; a read error may be behind it. DNA for the CDR3: TGTACCAGCAGTCAGAGACAGGGGAGCTTAGGAGAGACCCAGTACTTC. As protein: CTSSQRQGSLGETQYF. The V and J genes are TRBV6-1 and TRBJ2-5; 8 bases map to TRBD1. The CDR3 is made up of 16 amino acids. CDR1 and CDR2 from the germline V gene are MNHNS and SASEGT.